This TCR beta chain was found in a study of technical replicates of blood from several donors. CDR3 length: 15 amino acids. Germline loops: CDR1 LGHNA, CDR2 YNFKEQ. The V gene lost 0 bases and the J gene lost 7 bases, with 15 bases spanning the gap. The method was immunoSEQ multiplex PCR; TCRdb's version includes in-frame clones alone and lacks a portion of them. Counted here are some 76,000 clones, 95% to 98% occurring once; the ten biggest clones make up approximately 0.2%. This TCR came from a human donor in good health. The sequencing sample was made of T cells isolated from PBMCs. The V and J genes are TRBV4-2 and TRBJ2-5; D not certain. The CDR3: CASSQEYLLYGTQYF. In DNA, the CDR3 is TGTGCCAGCAGCCAAGAATACCTCTTGTACGGGACCCAGTACTTC.